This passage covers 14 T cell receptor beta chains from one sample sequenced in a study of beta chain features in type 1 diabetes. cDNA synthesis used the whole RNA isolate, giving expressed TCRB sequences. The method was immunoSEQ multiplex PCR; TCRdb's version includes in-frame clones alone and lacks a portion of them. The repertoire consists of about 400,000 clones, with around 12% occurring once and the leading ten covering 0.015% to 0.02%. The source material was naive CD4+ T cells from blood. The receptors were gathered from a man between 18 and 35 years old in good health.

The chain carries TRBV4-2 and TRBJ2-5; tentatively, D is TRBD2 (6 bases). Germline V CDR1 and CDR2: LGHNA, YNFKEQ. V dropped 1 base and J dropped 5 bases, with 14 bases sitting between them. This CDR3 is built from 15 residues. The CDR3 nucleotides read TGTGCCAGCAGCCAAGGGTCGGGAGAGGTGGAGACCCAGTACTTC. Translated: CASSQGSGEVETQYF.

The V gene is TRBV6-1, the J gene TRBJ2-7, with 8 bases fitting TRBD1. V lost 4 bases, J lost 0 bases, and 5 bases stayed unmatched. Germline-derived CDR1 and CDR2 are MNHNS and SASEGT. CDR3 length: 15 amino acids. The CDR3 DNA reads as TGTGCCAGCAGTGGGACAGGGATGGGCTCCTACGAGCAGTACTTC. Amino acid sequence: CASSGTGMGSYEQYF.

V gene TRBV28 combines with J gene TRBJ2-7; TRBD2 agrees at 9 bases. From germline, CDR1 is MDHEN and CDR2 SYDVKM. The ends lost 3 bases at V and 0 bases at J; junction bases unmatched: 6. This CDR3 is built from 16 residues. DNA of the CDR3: TGTGCCAGCAGTTTCTCCCTAGCGGGATTCTCCTACGAGCAGTACTTC. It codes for CASSFSLAGFSYEQYF.

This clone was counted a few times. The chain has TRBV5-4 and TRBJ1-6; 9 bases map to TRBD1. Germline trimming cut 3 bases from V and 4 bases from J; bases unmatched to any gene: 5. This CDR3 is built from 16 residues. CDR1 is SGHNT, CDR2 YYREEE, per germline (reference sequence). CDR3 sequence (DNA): TGTGCCAGCAGCTCTGGGACAGGGCCTTATAATTCACCCCTCCACTTT. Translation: CASSSGTGPYNSPLHF. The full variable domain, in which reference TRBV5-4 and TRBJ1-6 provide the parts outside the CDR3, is ETGVTQSPTHLIKTRGQQVTLRCSSQSGHNTVSWYQQALGQGPQFIFQYYREEENGRGNFPPRFSGLQFPNYSSELNVNALELDDSALYLCASSSGTGPYNSPLHFGNGTRLTVT.

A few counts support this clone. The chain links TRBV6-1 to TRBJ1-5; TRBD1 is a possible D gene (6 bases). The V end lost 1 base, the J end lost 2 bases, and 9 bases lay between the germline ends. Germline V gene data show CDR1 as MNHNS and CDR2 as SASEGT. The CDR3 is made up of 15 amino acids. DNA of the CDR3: TGTGCCAGCAGTGAAGGAAGGACAGGCAATCAGCCCCAGCATTTT. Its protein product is CASSEGRTGNQPQHF.

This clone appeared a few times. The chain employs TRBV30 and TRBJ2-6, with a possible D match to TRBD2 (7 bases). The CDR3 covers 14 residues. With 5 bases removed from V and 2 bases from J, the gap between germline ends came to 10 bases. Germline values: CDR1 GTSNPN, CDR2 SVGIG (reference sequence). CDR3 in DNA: TGTGCCTGGGGGGGGGCACCTGGGGCCAACGTCCTGACTTTC. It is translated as CAWGGAPGANVLTF.

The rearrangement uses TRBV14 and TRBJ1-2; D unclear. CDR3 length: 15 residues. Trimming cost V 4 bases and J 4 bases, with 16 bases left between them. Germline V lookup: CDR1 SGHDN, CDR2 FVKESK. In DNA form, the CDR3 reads TGTGCCAGCAGCCCCCACGCGGCCCCGGGCTATGGCTACACCTTC. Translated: CASSPHAAPGYGYTF.

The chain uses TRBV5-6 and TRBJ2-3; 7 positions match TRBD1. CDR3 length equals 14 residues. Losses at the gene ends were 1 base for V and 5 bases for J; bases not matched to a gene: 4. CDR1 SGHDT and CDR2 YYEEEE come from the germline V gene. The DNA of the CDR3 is TGTGCCAGCAGCTTGAGCACAGGGGAAGATACGCAGTATTTT. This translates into CASSLSTGEDTQYF.

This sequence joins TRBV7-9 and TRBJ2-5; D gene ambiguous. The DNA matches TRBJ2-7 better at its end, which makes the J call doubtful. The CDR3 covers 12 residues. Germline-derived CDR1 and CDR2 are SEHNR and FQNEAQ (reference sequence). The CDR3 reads CASSSVSYEQYF. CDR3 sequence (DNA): TGTGCCAGCAGCTCCGTATCCTACGAGCAGTACTTC.

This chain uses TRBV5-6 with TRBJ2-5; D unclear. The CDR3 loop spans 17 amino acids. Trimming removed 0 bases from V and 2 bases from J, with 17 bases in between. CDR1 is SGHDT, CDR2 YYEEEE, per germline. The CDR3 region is CASSLVRYGEAQETQYF. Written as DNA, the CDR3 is TGTGCCAGCAGCTTGGTCCGATATGGAGAGGCACAAGAGACCCAGTACTTC.

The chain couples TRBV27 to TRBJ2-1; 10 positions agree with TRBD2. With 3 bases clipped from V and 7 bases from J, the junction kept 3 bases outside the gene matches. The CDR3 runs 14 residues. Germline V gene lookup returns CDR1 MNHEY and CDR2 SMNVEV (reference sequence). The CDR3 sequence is CASSFSGGQNEQFF. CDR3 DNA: TGTGCCAGCAGTTTTAGCGGGGGGCAGAATGAGCAGTTCTTC.

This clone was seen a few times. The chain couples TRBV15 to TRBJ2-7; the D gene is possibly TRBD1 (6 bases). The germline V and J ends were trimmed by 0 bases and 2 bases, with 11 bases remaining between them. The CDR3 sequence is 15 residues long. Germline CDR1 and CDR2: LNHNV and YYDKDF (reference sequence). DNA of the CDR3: TGTGCCACCAGCAGAGAAGACAGGAGCACCTACGAGCAGTACTTC. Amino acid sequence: CATSREDRSTYEQYF.

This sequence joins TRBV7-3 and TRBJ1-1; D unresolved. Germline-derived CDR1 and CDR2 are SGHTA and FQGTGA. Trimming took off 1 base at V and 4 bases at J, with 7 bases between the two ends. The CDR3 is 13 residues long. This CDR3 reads CASSLIYGTEAFF. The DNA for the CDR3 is TGTGCCAGCAGCTTAATTTACGGCACTGAAGCTTTCTTT.

The DNA of the CDR3 is TGTGCCAGCAGTCCTCGGGTCAGAAACTATGGCTACACCTTC. Amino acids: CASSPRVRNYGYTF. The chain combines TRBV28 with TRBJ1-2; D is undetermined. Trimming pared 5 bases from V and 2 bases from J, leaving 12 bases between. The germline V gene has CDR1 MDHEN and CDR2 SYDVKM. The CDR3 consists of 14 residues.